This T cell receptor (beta chain) derives from a study of cytomegalovirus exposure and HLA in healthy donors (dated 2017 in TCRdb). For the wider study: According to a later analysis, the 120 or so validation repertoires were produced on the same platform as the approximately 620 repertoires of the first cohort. To predict cytomegalovirus infection status, the study brought together high-throughput TCR immunosequencing, statistical association of individual TCRs with disease status, and machine learning. The study was designed to test whether signatures of past pathogen exposure could be identified by cataloging public T cell receptors. Besides the first cohort of around 670 subjects, a separate validation cohort made up of roughly 120 different subjects was used. General conclusions and limits of the study: Subsequent analysis determined that TCRs grouped into clusters in the first cohort also showed a tendency toward co-occurrence across the roughly 110 validation repertoires, and 90% to 95% of cluster scores exceeded 0. Cytomegalovirus status was reported to be diagnosed by the classifier with high specificity and sensitivity in both the original and validation cohorts. The authors suggested that the approach could potentially be generalized to other disease states and immunological phenotypes. All 120 or so repertoires were used to score co-occurrence in the validation cohort in a later analysis, because that analysis had no HLA typing for the cohort. Three of the identified cytomegalovirus-associated TCR beta chains were confirmed in vitro to be specific for cytomegalovirus antigens. In the study, some 160 TCR beta chains were listed as associated with cytomegalovirus. Most TCR sequences were seen in very few donors, while some public TCRs were found in many individuals.

Donors formed part of the validation cohort, which comprised 120 subjects and was distinct from the first cohort of 666 subjects. Library method: the immunoSEQ multiplex PCR assay. As for the original processing: A statistical classification framework was developed to diagnose cytomegalovirus status using the catalog of TCR beta chain sequences. In its TCRdb copy, this immuneACCESS table keeps in-frame sequences only and misses some clones. Where compared with another copy, unresolved V genes explain less than half of these, and the others have no known cause. For V, J and clone size, that table is used; D and trimming come from the DNA. This sample lists some 130,000 clones; roughly 79% were detected once. The ten largest clones represent 25% to 30% of the sample. With regard to this clone: The antigen it recognizes is unknown. No much larger clone exists at a distance of one base, and base qualities are not known.

Compared with germline, V lacks 6 bases and J lacks 1 base; bases without a gene match: 4. As encoded in the germline V gene, CDR1 is SGDLS while CDR2 is YYNGEE. Including the terminal cysteine and phenylalanine, the CDR3 comprises 14 residues. The entry retains the CDR3 DNA only, 42 bases that are in frame from base 1. This sequence uses TRBV9 and TRBJ2-1; 7 central bases correspond to TRBD1. This TCR was recovered from a man aged 30-40 years in good health and CMV-seropositive. Sequencing used PBMCs. The sequenced DNA is TGTGCCAGCACACAGGGGATTTCCTACAATGAGCAGTTCTTC. Its protein reads: CASTQGISYNEQFF.